This TCR beta chain was profiled in a study of post-analysis software for immune sequencing data. Study-wide points: Significantly lower normalized Chao1 diversity was found in patients with multiple sclerosis relative to controls. A handful of TRBV segments were significantly more frequent in patients than in controls. TRBV5-6, TRBV5-1 and TRBV20-1 were among these segments. Samples from one preparation batch, clustered by F measure, grouped strongly together.

CDR1 SGHTA and CDR2 FQGTGA come from the germline V gene. The trim removed 5 bases at V and 6 bases at J, leaving 3 bases unmatched. CDR3 length equals 15 residues. With respect to this clonotype: Its cognate antigen is unknown.

Unique molecular identifiers were built into the TCR beta cDNA libraries. From the PCR reads, TCRdb called clonotypes with MiXCR, one entry per CDR3 protein. This sample has about 770,000 distinct CDR3 sequences, with roughly 46% found just once. This chain links TRBV7-3 with TRBJ2-1; TRBD2 aligns across 14 bases. Sequenced sample: blood. The sequence was collected from a girl aged 5-17 years with multiple sclerosis. CDR3 sequence reads: CASSVGTSGSNEQFF. Written as DNA, the CDR3 is TGTGCCAGCAGCGTCGGGACTAGCGGGAGCAATGAGCAGTTCTTC. Supplemented by reference TRBV7-3 and TRBJ2-1, the full variable domain reads GAGVSQTPSNKVTEKGKYVELRCDPISGHTALYWYRQSLGQGPEFLIYFQGTGAADDSGLPNDRFFAVRPEGSVSTLKIQRTERGDSAVYLCASSVGTSGSNEQFFGPGTRLTVL.